This passage covers 27 T cell receptor beta chains from one sample sequenced in a study of OX40 agonist ivuxolimab in advanced cancers. Sequencing was performed with immunoSEQ multiplex PCR; in TCRdb, only in-frame clones are kept and a portion is missing. The top ten clones hold roughly 10% of a sample with around 50,000 clones, approximately 90% of them seen once. Specimen: CD4+ or CD8+ T cells sorted from blood, collected in a trial of the OX40 agonist ivuxolimab. All receptors come from an adult with an advanced solid tumor such as melanoma, head and neck, liver or kidney cancer.

The chain recombines TRBV2 with TRBJ2-1; D may be TRBD2 (5 bases). Trimming cost V 6 bases and J 0 bases, with 15 bases left between them. The CDR3 spans 16 residues. From germline, CDR1 is SNHLY and CDR2 FYNNEI. The CDR3 DNA sequence: TGTGCCAGCAGACGCGACTACCCGAGCTCCTACAATGAGCAGTTCTTC. This gives the protein CASRRDYPSSYNEQFF.

The V call is TRBV30, the J call TRBJ1-4; 12 bases agree with TRBD1. Germline V gene data show CDR1 as GTSNPN and CDR2 as SVGIG (reference sequence). The CDR3 length is 17 residues. V gave up 2 bases and J gave up 6 bases; unmatched junction bases: 10. The CDR3 reads CAWSRDRGQTRYEKLFF. The CDR3 DNA reads as TGTGCCTGGAGTCGGGACAGGGGGCAAACACGCTATGAAAAACTGTTTTTT.

This sequence joins TRBV7-2 and TRBJ2-7; 8 bases are shared with TRBD1. There are 15 residues in the CDR3. V shed 5 bases and J 6 bases; nucleotides not matched to a gene: 12. CDR1 and CDR2 from the germline V gene are SGHTA and FQGNSA. The CDR3 sequence: CASSARTGLVGEQYF. The CDR3 DNA reads TGTGCCAGCAGCGCTCGGACAGGGTTAGTGGGCGAGCAGTACTTC.

The chain has TRBV7-8 and TRBJ2-1, with a weak D call TRBD2 (5 bases). Between the trimmed V and J ends, which lost 5 bases and 6 bases, there was a span of 14 bases. The CDR3 is 14 amino acids. Germline CDR1 reads SGHVS; CDR2 reads FQNEAQ. The DNA for the CDR3 is TGTGCCAGCAGCCGCACTAGGCTCCCCAATGAGCAGTTCTTC. This encodes CASSRTRLPNEQFF.

The chain employs TRBV2 and TRBJ2-5, with 9 bases identical to TRBD1. Germline CDR1 is SNHLY and CDR2 is FYNNEI. The V gene end was trimmed by 6 bases and the J gene end by 4 bases; junction bases not matched to a gene: 3. CDR3 length: 13 amino acids. CDR3 in DNA: TGTGCCAGCAGCCGGGACAGGGCAGAGACCCAGTACTTC. Translated, it gives CASSRDRAETQYF. Full variable domain (missing parts from reference TRBV2 and TRBJ2-5): EPEVTQTPSHQVTQMGQEVILRCVPISNHLYFYWYRQILGQKVEFLVSFYNNEISEKSEIFDDQFSVERPDGSNFTLKIRSTKLEDSAMYFCASSRDRAETQYFGPGTRLLVL.

The V gene is TRBV7-9, the J gene TRBJ2-5; 11 bases agree with TRBD2. Germline V lookup: CDR1 SEHNR, CDR2 FQNEAQ (reference sequence). This CDR3 region has 17 residues. V was pared by 1 base and J by 2 bases, with 6 bases of the junction left unmatched. Here the CDR3 reads CASSLGLAGGVQETQYF. DNA of the CDR3: TGTGCCAGCAGCTTAGGTCTAGCGGGAGGAGTACAAGAGACCCAGTACTTC.

The CDR3: CASSPGSWTANTGELFF. CDR3 bases: TGTGCCAGCAGCCCCGGGTCCTGGACGGCGAACACCGGGGAGCTGTTTTTT. V and J are TRBV7-2 and TRBJ2-2; D is unclear. The germline CDR1 and CDR2 sequences are SGHTA and FQGNSA. V was clipped by 5 bases and J by 0 bases, with 16 bases between them. CDR3 size: 17 residues.

This clone was counted once. The germline gene is not matched at one end of the junction; a read error may be the cause. V is TRBV7-2 and J is TRBJ2-1, with TRBD2 as a possible D gene (6 bases). Germline CDR1 SGHTA, CDR2 FQGNSA. This CDR3 contains 15 residues. As DNA, the CDR3 is TGTGCCAGCAGCTTAGGGGACTTATCCTACAGTGAGCAGTTCTTC. It is translated as CASSLGDLSYSEQFF.

This chain links TRBV7-9 with TRBJ2-1, with a tentative D call TRBD2 (6 bases). CDR3 length equals 15 residues. The V and J ends lost 2 bases and 7 bases respectively, with 15 bases between them. Germline-derived CDR1 and CDR2 are SEHNR and FQNEAQ (reference sequence). The CDR3 protein is CASSLRRTGLNEQFF. Here the CDR3 DNA reads TGTGCCAGCAGCTTAAGACGGACGGGACTTAATGAGCAGTTCTTC.

The chain recombines TRBV19 with TRBJ1-1; the D gene is possibly TRBD1 (5 bases). This CDR3 is 16 amino acids long. Germline V gives CDR1 LNHDA, CDR2 SQIVND (reference sequence). V lost 1 base, J lost 4 bases, and 16 bases lay in between. The CDR3 spells CASSIAQGWRGTEAFF. The CDR3 nucleotides read TGTGCCAGTAGTATAGCCCAGGGATGGAGGGGCACTGAAGCTTTCTTT.

This clone appeared a few times. The chain couples TRBV27 to TRBJ1-2, with unresolved D. Trimming removed 4 bases at V and 2 bases at J, with 8 bases between. Germline values: CDR1 MNHEY, CDR2 SMNVEV (reference sequence). The CDR3 has 13 amino acids. The CDR3 here is CASSSGLNYGYTF. The CDR3 nucleotides are TGTGCCAGCAGTTCCGGCCTCAACTATGGCTACACCTTC.

The chain carries TRBV19 and TRBJ2-7; 10 bases line up with TRBD2. After removal of 0 bases from V and 8 bases from J, the junction contained 7 bases not matched to a gene. The CDR3 sequence is 15 residues long. Germline values: CDR1 LNHDA, CDR2 SQIVND (reference sequence). The CDR3 sequence: CASSIDNLAGDKQYF. Written as DNA, the CDR3 is TGTGCCAGTAGTATAGATAACCTAGCGGGAGATAAGCAGTACTTC.

The chain joins TRBV30 to TRBJ2-2, with 7 bases that match TRBD1. J was trimmed by 7 bases and V by 2 bases; bases with no gene match: 10. The CDR3 spans 15 residues. CDR1 and CDR2 (germline): GTSNPN, SVGIG (reference sequence). The CDR3 spells CAWSKTGRGDGELFF. In DNA form, the CDR3 reads TGTGCCTGGAGTAAGACAGGGAGAGGGGACGGGGAGCTGTTTTTT. Supplemented by reference TRBV30 and TRBJ2-2, the full variable domain reads SQTIHQWPATLVQPVGSPLSLECTVEGTSNPNLYWYRQAAGRGLQLLFYSVGIGQISSEVPQNLSASRPQDRQFILSSKKLLLSDSGFYLCAWSKTGRGDGELFFGEGSRLTVL.

V is TRBV2 and J is TRBJ2-2; 9 bases are a match to TRBD1. The CDR3 has 16 residues. The trim removed 5 bases at V and 1 base at J, leaving 5 bases unmatched. The germline CDR1 and CDR2 sequences are SNHLY and FYNNEI. CDR3 protein: CASSSPGQGNTGELFF. The CDR3 DNA reads TGTGCCAGCAGTAGCCCGGGACAGGGGAACACCGGGGAGCTGTTTTTT.

V usage is TRBV30 and J usage is TRBJ1-2; TRBD1 aligns across 8 bases. The CDR3 runs 15 residues. V shed 2 bases and J 4 bases; nucleotides not matched to a gene: 9. Germline V gene sequence: CDR1 GTSNPN, CDR2 SVGIG (reference sequence). In nucleotides, the CDR3 is TGTGCCTGGAGTACCCCGGGACAGGCCTCCTATGGCTACACCTTC. Protein: CAWSTPGQASYGYTF.

The CDR3 here is CASSLGQLNREAFF. Written as DNA, the CDR3 is TGCGCCAGCAGCTTGGGGCAGTTAAACCGTGAAGCTTTCTTT. This sequence joins TRBV5-1 and TRBJ1-1; D unclear. V shed 0 bases and J shed 7 bases, with 13 bases lying between them. The CDR3 totals 14 residues. The germline V gene encodes CDR1 SGHRS and CDR2 YFSETQ.

The V gene is TRBV27, the J gene TRBJ2-3; D might be TRBD2 (6 bases). Germline CDR1 is MNHEY and CDR2 is SMNVEV (reference sequence). This CDR3 spans 14 amino acids. V was pared by 10 bases and J by 2 bases, with 16 bases between. The CDR3 spells CATARSGNTDTQYF. The CDR3 region has the DNA TGTGCCACAGCTCGTAGCGGAAACACAGATACGCAGTATTTT.

This chain joins TRBV11-1 and TRBJ1-1; 8 bases are a match to TRBD1. The CDR3 is made up of 16 amino acids. J gave up 1 base and V 5 bases, and 9 bases lay outside the gene matches. Germline V gives CDR1 SGHAT, CDR2 FQDESV (reference sequence). As DNA, the CDR3 is TGTGCCAGCAGCCCAGAGACAGGGGATTCGAACACTGAAGCTTTCTTT. It translates to CASSPETGDSNTEAFF.

Here the CDR3 reads CASSRRRGNTGELFF. The CDR3, as DNA: TGTGCCAGCTCCCGGCGGCGGGGTAACACCGGGGAGCTGTTTTTT. This chain connects TRBV7-9 to TRBJ2-2, with a tentative D call TRBD2 (6 bases). Deletions cut 8 bases from V and 2 bases from J, with 15 bases between. This CDR3 has 15 amino acids. The germline V gene encodes CDR1 SEHNR and CDR2 FQNEAQ (reference sequence).

The gene calls are TRBV19 and TRBJ2-5; no reliable D call. Judging by the DNA end, TRBJ2-7 fits better; the J call may be wrong. Looked up from germline, CDR1 is LNHDA and CDR2 is SQIVND (reference sequence). CDR3 length: 13 amino acids. The CDR3 nucleotides are TGTGCCAGTAGTCCCCGGACCTTCGGCGAGCAGTACTTC. This translates into CASSPRTFGEQYF.

V and J are TRBV10-3 and TRBJ2-3, with 10 bases that match TRBD1. The CDR3 consists of 17 residues. With 6 bases clipped from V and 0 bases from J, the junction kept 9 bases outside the gene matches. In germline, CDR1 is ENHRY, CDR2 SYGVKD. The CDR3 protein is CAIRAGTGDGSTDTQYF. CDR3 bases: TGTGCCATCAGGGCCGGGACAGGGGACGGGAGCACAGATACGCAGTATTTT.

This chain joins TRBV19 and TRBJ2-3, with TRBD2 matching over 15 bases. This CDR3 region has 18 residues. V was clipped by 5 bases and J by 3 bases; unmatched bases: 9. The germline V gene encodes CDR1 LNHDA and CDR2 SQIVND (reference sequence). CDR3 sequence: CASSSTSGTSGRTDTQYF. The CDR3 DNA reads as TGTGCCAGTAGTTCCACCTCCGGGACTAGCGGGAGGACAGATACGCAGTATTTT.

This sequence joins TRBV9 and TRBJ2-1, with D unclear. V dropped 2 bases and J dropped 0 bases, with 9 bases sitting between them. This CDR3 is 15 amino acids long. The germline CDR1 and CDR2 sequences are SGDLS and YYNGEE. In nucleotides, the CDR3 is TGTGCCAGCAGCGTCGGGCGGAACTCCTACAATGAGCAGTTCTTC. Encoded protein: CASSVGRNSYNEQFF.

The chain combines TRBV6-1 with TRBJ1-5; the D is unclear. The CDR3 loop spans 16 amino acids. V lost 4 bases, J lost 1 base, and 14 bases lay in between. Germline V gene lookup returns CDR1 MNHNS and CDR2 SASEGT. CDR3 bases: TGTGCCAGCAGTGTAACGGTGATCCCCAGCAATCAGCCCCAGCATTTT. Its translation: CASSVTVIPSNQPQHF.

The chain links TRBV28 to TRBJ1-4, with TRBD1 matching over 11 bases. CDR3 size: 15 residues. CDR1 is MDHEN, CDR2 SYDVKM, per germline. V was pared by 6 bases and J by 4 bases, with 4 bases of the junction left unmatched. The CDR3 spells CASSGQGAGNEKLFF. The DNA of the CDR3 is TGTGCCAGCAGCGGACAGGGGGCCGGTAATGAAAAACTGTTTTTT.

The chain carries TRBV2 and TRBJ1-4; TRBD1 might be the D (5 bases). The ends were cut back, 8 bases at V and 3 bases at J, with 13 bases in the middle. The CDR3 sequence is 14 residues long. Germline assignment: CDR1 SNHLY and CDR2 FYNNEI. CDR3 sequence reads: CASGNDRSNEKLFF. The CDR3 bases are TGTGCCAGCGGGAACGACAGATCTAATGAAAAACTGTTTTTT.

This clone was seen a handful of times. The chain has TRBV6-5 and TRBJ1-1; D is ambiguous. Germline lookup yields CDR1 MNHEY and CDR2 SVGAGI. The CDR3 is 11 residues long. Trimming removed 5 bases at V and 3 bases at J, with 4 bases between. The CDR3 DNA reads TGTGCCAGCAGTCGCCACACTGAAGCTTTCTTT. Amino acids: CASSRHTEAFF.